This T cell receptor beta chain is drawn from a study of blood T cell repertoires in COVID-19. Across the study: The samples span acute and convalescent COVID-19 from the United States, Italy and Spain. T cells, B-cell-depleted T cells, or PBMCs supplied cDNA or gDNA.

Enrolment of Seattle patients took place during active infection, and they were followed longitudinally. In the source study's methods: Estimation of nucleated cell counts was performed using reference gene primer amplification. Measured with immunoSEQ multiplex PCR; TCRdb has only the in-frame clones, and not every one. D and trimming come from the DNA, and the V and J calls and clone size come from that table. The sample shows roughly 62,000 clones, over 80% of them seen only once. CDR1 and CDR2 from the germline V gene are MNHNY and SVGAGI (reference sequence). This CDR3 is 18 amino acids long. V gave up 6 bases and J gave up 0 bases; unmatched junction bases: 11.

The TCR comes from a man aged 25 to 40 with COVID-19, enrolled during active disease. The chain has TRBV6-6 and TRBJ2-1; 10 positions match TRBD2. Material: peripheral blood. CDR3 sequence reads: CASSRARSGRGSYNEQFF. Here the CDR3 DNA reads TGTGCCAGCAGCCGAGCCCGGAGCGGGAGGGGCTCCTACAATGAGCAGTTCTTC.